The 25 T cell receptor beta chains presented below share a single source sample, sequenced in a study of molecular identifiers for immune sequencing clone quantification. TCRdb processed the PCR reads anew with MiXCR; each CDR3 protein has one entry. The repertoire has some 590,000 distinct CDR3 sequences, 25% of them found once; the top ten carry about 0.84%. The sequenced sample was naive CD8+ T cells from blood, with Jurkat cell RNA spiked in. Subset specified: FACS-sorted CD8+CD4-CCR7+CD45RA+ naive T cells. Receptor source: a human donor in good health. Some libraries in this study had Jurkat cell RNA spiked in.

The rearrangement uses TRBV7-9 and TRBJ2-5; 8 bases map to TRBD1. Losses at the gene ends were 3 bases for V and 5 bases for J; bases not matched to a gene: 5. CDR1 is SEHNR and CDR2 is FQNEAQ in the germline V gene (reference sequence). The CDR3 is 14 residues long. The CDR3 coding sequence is TGTGCCAGCAGCTTGGCAGGGGGCCATGAGACCCAGTACTTC. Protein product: CASSLAGGHETQYF.

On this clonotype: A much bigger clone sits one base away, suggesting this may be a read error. CDR3 sequence: CSARQGGTEALF. CDR3 DNA: TGCAGCGCCCGACAGGGAGGCACTGAAGCTCTCTTT. The chain employs TRBV29-1 and TRBJ1-1, with 7 bases matching TRBD1. Looked up from germline, CDR1 is SQVTM and CDR2 is ANQGSEA. This CDR3 spans 12 amino acids.

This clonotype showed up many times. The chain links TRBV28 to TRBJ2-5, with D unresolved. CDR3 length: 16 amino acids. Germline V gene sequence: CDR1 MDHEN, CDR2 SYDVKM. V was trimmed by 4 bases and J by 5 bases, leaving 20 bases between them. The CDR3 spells CASSSPLDGSEETQYF. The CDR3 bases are TGTGCCAGCAGTTCTCCCCTCGACGGGTCCGAGGAGACCCAGTACTTC.

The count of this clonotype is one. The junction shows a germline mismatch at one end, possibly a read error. Here the CDR3 reads CAISEYQGLYNEQSF. CDR3 DNA: TGTGCCATCAGTGAGTATCAGGGATTGTACAATGAGCAGTCCTTC. The V and J genes are TRBV10-3 and TRBJ2-1, with a tentative D call TRBD1 (5 bases). The CDR3 is made up of 15 amino acids. Germline V CDR1 and CDR2: ENHRY, SYGVKD.

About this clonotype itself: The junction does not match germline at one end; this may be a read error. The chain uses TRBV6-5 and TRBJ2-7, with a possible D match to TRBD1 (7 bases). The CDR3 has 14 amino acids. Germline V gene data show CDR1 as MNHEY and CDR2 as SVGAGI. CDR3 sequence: CASGYGQEGYEQYF. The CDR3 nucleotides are TGTGCCAGCGGTTACGGACAGGAGGGCTACGAGCAGTACTTC.

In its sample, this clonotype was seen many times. The CDR3 region is CASNFLAAGSQPQHF. The CDR3 region has the DNA TGTGCCAGCAACTTCTTGGCGGCGGGCTCTCAGCCCCAGCATTTT. The rearrangement links TRBV6-6 to TRBJ1-5; D uncertain. Germline CDR1 is MNHNY and CDR2 is SVGAGI (reference sequence). The ends were cut back, 7 bases at V and 6 bases at J, with 19 bases in the middle. This CDR3 region has 15 residues.

The CDR3 sequence is CASSFPNDGGLEFF. CDR3 DNA sequence: TGTGCCAGCAGTTTCCCTAATGATGGGGGCCTGGAGTTCTTC. The chain has TRBV6-6 and TRBJ2-1, with D possibly TRBD1 on 6 matching bases. The CDR3 length is 14 residues. V lost 4 bases and J lost 14, with 21 bases in between. CDR1 MNHNY and CDR2 SVGAGI come from the germline V gene (reference sequence).

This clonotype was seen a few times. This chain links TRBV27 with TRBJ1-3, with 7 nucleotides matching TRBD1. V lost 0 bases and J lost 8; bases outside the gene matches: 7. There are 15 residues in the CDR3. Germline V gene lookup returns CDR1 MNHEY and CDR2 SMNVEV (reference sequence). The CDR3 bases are TGTGCCAGCAGTTTATCACAGGGGAATTCGGACACCATATATTTT. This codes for CASSLSQGNSDTIYF.

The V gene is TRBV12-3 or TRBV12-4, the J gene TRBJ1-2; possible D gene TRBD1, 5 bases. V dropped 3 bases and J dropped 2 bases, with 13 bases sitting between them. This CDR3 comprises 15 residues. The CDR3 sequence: CASSLRGPPNYGYTF. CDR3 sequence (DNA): TGTGCCAGCAGTTTGAGGGGCCCCCCCAACTATGGCTACACCTTC.

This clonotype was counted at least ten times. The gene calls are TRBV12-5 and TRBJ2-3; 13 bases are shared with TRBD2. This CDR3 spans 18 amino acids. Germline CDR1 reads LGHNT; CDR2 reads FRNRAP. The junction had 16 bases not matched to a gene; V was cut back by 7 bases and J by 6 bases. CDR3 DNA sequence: TGTGCTAGTGAGGGGGGGACTAGCGGGGCTCTAATCCGGGATACGCAGTATTTT. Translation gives CASEGGTSGALIRDTQYF. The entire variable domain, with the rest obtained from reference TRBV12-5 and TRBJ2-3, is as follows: DARVTQTPRHKVTEMGQEVTMRCQPILGHNTVFWYRQTMMQGLELLAYFRNRAPLDDSGMPKDRFSAEMPDATLATLKIQPSEPRDSAVYFCASEGGTSGALIRDTQYFGPGTRLTVL.

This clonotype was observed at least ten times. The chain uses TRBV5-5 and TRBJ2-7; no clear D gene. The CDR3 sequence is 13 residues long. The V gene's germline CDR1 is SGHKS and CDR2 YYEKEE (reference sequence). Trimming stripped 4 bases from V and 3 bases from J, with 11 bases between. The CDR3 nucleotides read TGTGCCAGCAGCCCCTCGCCTGTCTACGAGCAGTACTTC. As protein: CASSPSPVYEQYF.

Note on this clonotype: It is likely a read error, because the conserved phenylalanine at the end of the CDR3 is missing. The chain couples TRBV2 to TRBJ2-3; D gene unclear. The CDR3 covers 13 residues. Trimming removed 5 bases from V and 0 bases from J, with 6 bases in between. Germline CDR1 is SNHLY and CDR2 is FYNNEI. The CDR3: CASSPDSTDTQYS. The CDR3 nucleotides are TGTGCCAGCAGTCCTGACAGCACAGATACGCAGTATTCT.

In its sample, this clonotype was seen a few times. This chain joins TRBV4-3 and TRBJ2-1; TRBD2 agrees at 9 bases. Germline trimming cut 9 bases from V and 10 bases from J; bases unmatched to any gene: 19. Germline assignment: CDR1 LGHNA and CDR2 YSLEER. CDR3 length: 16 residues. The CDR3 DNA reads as TGCGCCAGTGCCATGGAGGCTGGTAGCGGGGGAAGGGAGCAGTTCTTC. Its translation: CASAMEAGSGGREQFF.

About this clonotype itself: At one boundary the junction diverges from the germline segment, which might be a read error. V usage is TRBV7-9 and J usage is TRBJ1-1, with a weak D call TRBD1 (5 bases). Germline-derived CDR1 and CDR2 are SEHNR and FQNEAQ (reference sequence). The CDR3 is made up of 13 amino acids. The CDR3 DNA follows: TGTGCCAGCAGCTTAGGGGGGGGGACTGGAGCTTTCTTT. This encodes CASSLGGGTGAFF. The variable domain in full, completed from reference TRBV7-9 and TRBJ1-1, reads DTGVSQNPRHKITKRGQNVTFRCDPISEHNRLYWYRQTLGQGPEFLTYFQNEAQLEKSRLLSDRFSAERPKGSFSTLEIQRTEQGDSAMYLCASSLGGGTGAFFGQGTRLTVV.

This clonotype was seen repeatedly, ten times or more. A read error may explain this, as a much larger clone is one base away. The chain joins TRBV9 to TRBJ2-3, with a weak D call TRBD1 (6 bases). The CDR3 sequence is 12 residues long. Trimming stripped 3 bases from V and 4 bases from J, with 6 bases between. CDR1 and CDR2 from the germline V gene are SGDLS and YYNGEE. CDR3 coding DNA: TGTGCCAGCAGCGAGGGGGCAGATACGCAGTATTTT. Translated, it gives CASSEGADTQYF.

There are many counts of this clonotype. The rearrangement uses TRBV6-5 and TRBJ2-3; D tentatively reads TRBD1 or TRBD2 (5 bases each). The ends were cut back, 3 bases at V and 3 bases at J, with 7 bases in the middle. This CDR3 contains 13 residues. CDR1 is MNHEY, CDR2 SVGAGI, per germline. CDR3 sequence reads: CASSYGGTDTQYF. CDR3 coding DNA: TGTGCCAGCAGTTATGGGGGAACAGATACGCAGTATTTT.

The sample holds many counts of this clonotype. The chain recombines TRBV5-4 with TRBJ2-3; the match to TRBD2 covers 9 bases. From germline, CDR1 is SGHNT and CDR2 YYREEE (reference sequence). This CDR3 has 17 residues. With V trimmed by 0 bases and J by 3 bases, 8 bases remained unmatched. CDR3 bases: TGTGCCAGCAGCTTGGAGGGCCTTCTAGCGGGGACAGATACGCAGTATTTT. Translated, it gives CASSLEGLLAGTDTQYF.

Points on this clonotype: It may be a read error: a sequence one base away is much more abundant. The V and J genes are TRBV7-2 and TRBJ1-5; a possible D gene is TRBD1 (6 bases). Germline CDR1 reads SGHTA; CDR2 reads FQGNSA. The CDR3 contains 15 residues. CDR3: CASSSLAQGGQPQQF. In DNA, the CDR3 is TGTGCCAGCAGCTCGCTTGCTCAGGGTGGACAGCCCCAGCAATTT.

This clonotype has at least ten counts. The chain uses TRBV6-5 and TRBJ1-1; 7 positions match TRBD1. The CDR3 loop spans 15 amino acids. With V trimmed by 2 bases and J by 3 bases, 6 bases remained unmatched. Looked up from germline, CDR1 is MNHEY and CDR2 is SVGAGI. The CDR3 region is CASSYRDSQHTEAFF. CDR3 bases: TGTGCCAGCAGTTACCGGGACAGCCAACACACTGAAGCTTTCTTT.

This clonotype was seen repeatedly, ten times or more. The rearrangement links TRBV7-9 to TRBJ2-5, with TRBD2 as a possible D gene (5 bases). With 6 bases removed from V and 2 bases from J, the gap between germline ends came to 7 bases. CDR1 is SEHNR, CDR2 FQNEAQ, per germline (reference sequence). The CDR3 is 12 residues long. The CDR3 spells CASRDLQETQYF. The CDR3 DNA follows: TGTGCCAGCAGGGACTTGCAAGAGACCCAGTACTTC.

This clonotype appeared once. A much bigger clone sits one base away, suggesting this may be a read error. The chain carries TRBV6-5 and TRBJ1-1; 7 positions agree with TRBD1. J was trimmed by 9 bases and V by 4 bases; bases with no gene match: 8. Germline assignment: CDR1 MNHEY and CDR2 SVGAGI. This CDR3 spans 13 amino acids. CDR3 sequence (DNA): TGTGCCAGCAGTTTGGAGACAGGGTCCCAAGCTTTCTTT. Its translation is CASSLETGSQAFF.

The CDR3 loop reads CASSRGTSGGTSTDTQYF. CDR3 in DNA: TGTGCCAGTAGTAGGGGGACTAGCGGGGGGACTTCTACAGATACGCAGTATTTT. The rearrangement uses TRBV19 and TRBJ2-3; 15 nucleotides align to TRBD2. The V and J ends lost 4 bases and 3 bases, in that order; junction bases with no gene match: 8. This CDR3 contains 18 residues. Per the germline V gene, CDR1 is LNHDA and CDR2 is SQIVND (reference sequence).

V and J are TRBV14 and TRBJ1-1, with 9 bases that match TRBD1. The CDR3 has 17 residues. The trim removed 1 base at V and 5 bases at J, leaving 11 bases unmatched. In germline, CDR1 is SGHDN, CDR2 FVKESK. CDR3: CASSQVGDRVIWTEAFF. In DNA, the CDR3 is TGTGCCAGCAGCCAAGTTGGGGACAGGGTGATTTGGACTGAAGCTTTCTTT.

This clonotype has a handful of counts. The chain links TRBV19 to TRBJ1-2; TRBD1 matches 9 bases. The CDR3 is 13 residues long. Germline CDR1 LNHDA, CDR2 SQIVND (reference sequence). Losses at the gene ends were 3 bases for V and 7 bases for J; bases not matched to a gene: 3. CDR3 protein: CASSMTGGLGYTF. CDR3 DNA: TGTGCCAGTAGTATGACAGGGGGACTTGGCTACACCTTC.

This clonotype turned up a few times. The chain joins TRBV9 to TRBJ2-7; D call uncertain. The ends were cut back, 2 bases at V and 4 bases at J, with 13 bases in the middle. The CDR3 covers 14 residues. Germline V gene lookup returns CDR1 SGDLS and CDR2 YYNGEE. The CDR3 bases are TGTGCCAGCAGCGTCACCATTACCCCTTACGAGCAGTACTTC. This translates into CASSVTITPYEQYF.